A single sample gave rise to the 7 T cell receptor beta chains below, sequenced in a study of T cell changes during pregnancy in multiple sclerosis. Repertoires were generated with immunoSEQ multiplex PCR, while TCRdb's copy carries only in-frame clones and drops some. The sample contains 69,000 or so clones, approximately 90% of which appear only once. The specimen comprised peripheral blood, sampled in the third trimester of pregnancy. Receptor source: a female donor with multiple sclerosis, enrolled in a pregnancy study.

CDR3 bases: TGCGCCAGTAACTCGGGACAGGGGACAGATACGCAGTATTTT. It codes for CASNSGQGTDTQYF. J is TRBJ2-3 and V is TRBV5-1; 10 nucleotides agree with TRBD1. V was pared by 8 bases and J by 3 bases, with 6 bases of the junction left unmatched. The CDR3 extends over 14 amino acids. CDR1 is SGHRS and CDR2 is YFSETQ in the germline V gene.

This clone was seen a few times. This chain uses TRBV28 with TRBJ2-3; TRBD2 is a possible D gene (6 bases). Trimming cost V 8 bases and J 1 base, with 10 bases left between them. CDR1 MDHEN and CDR2 SYDVKM come from the germline V gene. This CDR3 region has 13 residues. This chain's CDR3 is CASAGGGTDTQYF. In DNA, the CDR3 is TGTGCCAGCGCCGGAGGGGGCACAGATACGCAGTATTTT. Full variable domain (rest looked up from reference TRBV28 and TRBJ2-3): DVKVTQSSRYLVKRTGEKVFLECVQDMDHENMFWYRQDPGLGLRLIYFSYDVKMKEKGDIPEGYSVSREKKERFSLILESASTNQTSMYLCASAGGGTDTQYFGPGTRLTVL.

In this sample, this clone turned up once. The V and J genes are TRBV7-2 and TRBJ2-7, with TRBD2 identical over 7 bases. Germline V gene lookup returns CDR1 SGHTA and CDR2 FQGNSA. After removal of 6 bases from V and 3 bases from J, the junction contained 5 bases not matched to a gene. The CDR3 runs 13 residues. The CDR3 nucleotides read TGTGCCAGCAGGTCCCTAGCGGTCTACGAGCAGTACTTC. Amino acid sequence: CASRSLAVYEQYF.

The chain is built from TRBV2 and TRBJ2-1; tentatively, D is TRBD2 (5 bases). The CDR3 totals 13 residues. Per the germline V gene, CDR1 is SNHLY and CDR2 is FYNNEI. The V gene lost 0 bases and the J gene lost 12 bases, with 12 bases spanning the gap. The CDR3 DNA reads as TGTGCCAGCAGTGAAGCGATGTGGGAGAGGCAGTTCTTC. Protein sequence: CASSEAMWERQFF.

The gene calls are TRBV27 and TRBJ2-3; 8 bases are shared with TRBD1. Per germline, CDR1 MNHEY and CDR2 SMNVEV (reference sequence). CDR3 length: 15 amino acids. V lost 4 bases, J lost 4 bases, and 7 bases stayed unmatched. The DNA of the CDR3 is TGTGCCAGCAGTTCCTGGACAGGGCGGGCAGATACGCAGTATTTT. It specifies CASSSWTGRADTQYF.

The gene calls are TRBV7-9 and TRBJ2-5; tentatively, D is TRBD1 (6 bases). Germline V gene sequence: CDR1 SEHNR, CDR2 FQNEAQ (reference sequence). V was trimmed by 5 bases and J by 5 bases, leaving 18 bases between them. The CDR3 consists of 15 residues. The CDR3: CASSTNRVSRETQYF. The DNA of the CDR3 is TGTGCCAGCAGCACCAACAGGGTTTCTCGGGAGACCCAGTACTTC.

This chain links TRBV7-3 with TRBJ2-1, with 9 bases identical to TRBD2. The CDR3 sequence is 16 residues long. CDR1 and CDR2 (germline): SGHTA, FQGTGA. The ends lost 5 bases at V and 8 bases at J; junction bases unmatched: 13. The CDR3 DNA reads as TGTGCCAGCAGCCCCAGCGGCGCGGGGGGGGAGGATGAGCAGTTCTTC. Residues: CASSPSGAGGEDEQFF.